These T cell receptor beta chains were read from a single sample in a study of beta chain features in type 1 diabetes. Method: immunoSEQ multiplex PCR; TCRdb's copy keeps in-frame clones and lacks some. The sample lists 900,000 or so clones; around a sixth were seen once. Sequencing was done on a sample of naive CD4+ T cells from blood. These receptors originate from a woman aged 18-29 years in good health. The CDR3 runs from the conserved cysteine through the conserved F or W. D genes are given only for firm matches. Expanded clones are given a class, and other clones once, few, many or no size at all.

J: TRBJ2-7
size: few
V: TRBV7-3
D: -
CDR3: CASSWDTAYEQYF
DNA: TGTGCCAGCAGCTGGGACACGGCCTACGAGCAGTACTTC

J: TRBJ1-1
size: -
V: TRBV9
D: -
CDR3: CASSPRPGWVNTEAFF
DNA: TGTGCCAGCAGCCCCCGTCCGGGTTGGGTGAACACTGAAGCTTTCTTT

J: TRBJ2-7
size: -
V: TRBV10-3
D: TRBD1
CDR3: CAIGTESYEQYF
DNA: TGTGCCATCGGGACAGAGTCCTACGAGCAGTACTTC

J: TRBJ1-1
size: -
V: TRBV4-3
D: TRBD1
CDR3: CASSQVAYINGQVAAFF
DNA: TGCGCCAGCAGCCAAGTTGCTTACATTAACGGACAGGTCGCAGCTTTCTTT

J: TRBJ2-4
size: -
V: TRBV7-2
D: TRBD1
CDR3: CASSLGARTGEYF
DNA: TGTGCCAGCAGCTTAGGGGCCCGGACAGGGGAGTACTTC

J: TRBJ2-7
size: few
V: TRBV10-3
D: TRBD2
CDR3: CAIGGTSGKKISYEQYF
DNA: TGTGCCATTGGGGGGACTAGCGGGAAAAAAATCTCCTACGAGCAGTACTTC

J: TRBJ2-1
size: -
V: TRBV7-9
D: -
CDR3: CASSLGSQGEQFF
DNA: TGTGCCAGCAGCTTAGGGTCCCAGGGTGAGCAGTTCTTC

J: TRBJ2-1
size: -
V: TRBV7-8
D: TRBD1
CDR3: CASRPLGGTGVYNEQFF
DNA: TGTGCCAGCAGACCCTTAGGGGGGACAGGGGTCTACAATGAGCAGTTCTTC

J: TRBJ1-1
size: -
V: TRBV6-6
D: TRBD1
CDR3: CASSYDRVNTEAFF
DNA: TGTGCCAGCAGTTACGACAGGGTGAACACTGAAGCTTTCTTT

J: TRBJ1-1
size: few
V: TRBV5-8
D: TRBD1
CDR3: CASSVDRGLLNTEAFF
DNA: TGTGCCAGCAGCGTGGACAGGGGGCTCTTGAACACTGAAGCTTTCTTT

J: TRBJ2-7
size: -
V: TRBV4-1
D: -
CDR3: CASSQADSYSYEQYF
DNA: TGCGCCAGCAGCCAAGCCGATAGCTACTCCTACGAGCAGTACTTC

J: TRBJ2-7
size: few
V: TRBV20-1
D: -
CDR3: CSVPRGYEQYF
DNA: TGCAGTGTCCCCCGTGGCTACGAGCAGTACTTC

J: TRBJ1-5
size: few
V: TRBV6-6
D: -
CDR3: CASSFRVDQPQHF
DNA: TGTGCCAGCAGTTTTCGAGTTGATCAGCCCCAGCATTTT

J: TRBJ2-3
size: few
V: TRBV19
D: TRBD2
CDR3: CATRPPPRLAGGPADTQYF
DNA: TGTGCCACCAGACCCCCGCCCCGGCTAGCGGGAGGGCCAGCAGATACGCAGTATTTT

J: TRBJ2-2
size: few
V: TRBV5-1
D: -
CDR3: CASSLRAGTNTGELFF
DNA: TGCGCCAGCAGCTTGAGGGCGGGGACTAACACCGGGGAGCTGTTTTTT

J: TRBJ1-5
size: -
V: TRBV5-6
D: -
CDR3: CASSSAREGTNQPQHF
DNA: TGTGCCAGCAGCTCGGCCCGGGAAGGGACAAATCAGCCCCAGCATTTT

J: TRBJ2-1
size: once
V: TRBV11-1
D: TRBD2
CDR3: CASSLVLAGYNEQFF
DNA: TGTGCCAGCAGCTTAGTTTTAGCGGGGTACAATGAGCAGTTCTTC

J: TRBJ1-1
size: few
V: TRBV29-1
D: TRBD1
CDR3: CSVQQGWVTEAFF
DNA: TGCAGCGTACAACAGGGGTGGGTCACTGAAGCTTTCTTT

J: TRBJ2-3
size: few
V: TRBV5-1
D: -
CDR3: CASSLAQGWTDTQYF
DNA: TGCGCCAGCAGCTTGGCCCAGGGGTGGACAGATACGCAGTATTTT

J: TRBJ2-1
size: few
V: TRBV5-5
D: TRBD2
CDR3: CASSMTSNNEQFF
DNA: TGTGCCAGCAGCATGACTAGCAACAATGAGCAGTTCTTC

J: TRBJ2-1
size: few
V: TRBV28
D: -
CDR3: CASSKDFYNEQFF
DNA: TGTGCCAGCAGTAAGGACTTTTACAATGAGCAGTTCTTC

J: TRBJ2-7
size: -
V: TRBV28
D: TRBD2
CDR3: CASSLHPSGGYEQYF
DNA: TGTGCCAGCAGTTTACATCCTAGCGGGGGCTACGAGCAGTACTTC

J: TRBJ1-5
size: -
V: TRBV6-1
D: -
CDR3: CASTQETHQPQHF
DNA: TGTGCCAGCACACAGGAAACCCATCAGCCCCAGCATTTT

J: TRBJ2-7
size: -
V: TRBV10-3
D: TRBD2
CDR3: CAISESKSGRAKQYF
DNA: TGTGCCATCAGTGAGTCGAAGAGCGGGAGGGCTAAGCAGTACTTC

J: TRBJ1-1
size: -
V: TRBV15
D: TRBD1
CDR3: CATNLGTGLNTEAFF
DNA: TGTGCCACCAATCTGGGGACAGGGCTGAACACTGAAGCTTTCTTT

J: TRBJ2-7
size: once
V: TRBV7-2
D: TRBD2
CDR3: CASSLVGLADYEQYF
DNA: TGTGCCAGCAGCTTAGTAGGACTAGCGGACTACGAGCAGTACTTC

J: TRBJ2-1
size: few
V: TRBV4-2
D: TRBD1
CDR3: CASSQMTGGASSSYNEQFF
DNA: TGTGCCAGCAGCCAGATGACAGGGGGGGCGTCTAGCTCCTACAATGAGCAGTTCTTC

J: TRBJ2-3
size: -
V: TRBV11-2
D: -
CDR3: CASSRGGRATDTQYF
DNA: TGTGCCAGCAGCAGGGGTGGACGTGCCACAGATACGCAGTATTTT

J: TRBJ2-7
size: -
V: TRBV28
D: TRBD2
CDR3: CASSSTSGAYEQYF
DNA: TGTGCCAGCAGCTCGACTAGCGGTGCCTACGAGCAGTACTTC